The 6 T cell receptor beta chains in this list originate from one sample, sequenced in a study of T cells in Graves' hyperthyroidism and ophthalmopathy. Amplification of TCR beta CDR3 regions was performed using RNA transcripts as template. First-round RT-PCR with HTBI primers amplified the TCR CDR3 region. TCRdb reanalysed the multiplex PCR reads using MiXCR and keeps one entry per CDR3 protein. The data contain around 660,000 distinct CDR3 sequences, roughly 45% of them singletons. The sequenced material came from peripheral blood or thyroid tissue (not recorded which). The source of these receptors is an adult man with Graves' disease, either hyperthyroidism or ophthalmopathy (not recorded which).

The V gene is TRBV7-9, the J gene TRBJ1-1; D gene uncertain. In germline, CDR1 is SEHNR, CDR2 FQNEAQ (reference sequence). With 2 bases removed from V and 8 bases from J, the gap between germline ends came to 12 bases. This CDR3 contains 13 residues. This chain's CDR3 is CASSLLGSREAFF. As DNA, the CDR3 is TGTGCCAGCAGCTTACTAGGGTCTCGGGAAGCTTTCTTT.

In regard to this clonotype: A much larger clone is a single base away; this may be a read error. The chain joins TRBV9 to TRBJ1-2; 10 nucleotides agree with TRBD1. CDR1 is SGDLS and CDR2 is YYNGEE in the germline V gene. This CDR3 contains 14 residues. The CDR3 nucleotides are TGTGCCACCAGCCCGGACAGGGGGGACTATGGCTACACCTTC. It translates to CATSPDRGDYGYTF. The full variable domain, completed using reference TRBV9 and TRBJ1-2, is DSGVTQTPKHLITATGQRVTLRCSPRSGDLSVYWYQQSLDQGLQFLIQYYNGEERAKGNILERFSAQQFPDLHSELNLSSLELGDSALYFCATSPDRGDYGYTFGSGTRLTVV.

Turning to this clonotype: This may arise from a read error, as a much more abundant clone is one base away. The chain recombines TRBV6-1 with TRBJ2-7; D is tentatively TRBD1 or TRBD2 (5 bases each). This CDR3 region has 14 residues. Germline CDR1 and CDR2: MNHNS and SASEGT. V was shortened by 6 bases and J by 5 bases, with 17 bases between the two germline ends. The CDR3: CASSIAGSSHEQYF. For the CDR3, the DNA is TGTGCCAGCAGCATAGCAGGGAGTTCCCACGAGCAGTACTTC.

At least ten counts were recorded for this clonotype. The chain joins TRBV7-8 to TRBJ1-6, with a weak D call TRBD1 (5 bases). Germline V lookup: CDR1 SGHVS, CDR2 FQNEAQ. V was cut by 5 bases and J by 9 bases, with 11 bases left in between. The CDR3 runs 13 residues. CDR3 amino acids: CASSTQQVSPLHF. In nucleotides, the CDR3 is TGTGCCAGCAGCACACAACAGGTTTCACCCCTCCACTTT.

J is TRBJ1-5 and V is TRBV15; unclear D gene. V was pared by 3 bases and J by 3 bases, with 12 bases between. The CDR3 runs 15 residues. Germline V gene lookup returns CDR1 LNHNV and CDR2 YYDKDF (reference sequence). Here the CDR3 reads CATSRSGGNNQPQHF. CDR3 nucleotide sequence: TGTGCCACCAGCAGGTCAGGAGGGAACAATCAGCCCCAGCATTTT.

J is TRBJ2-7 and V is TRBV29-1; 8 positions match TRBD1. V trimming: 8 bases; J trimming: 3 bases; junction bases outside the gene matches: 6. Germline values: CDR1 SQVTM, CDR2 ANQGSEA. The CDR3 runs to 12 residues. CDR3 in amino acids: CSWATGGYEQYF. The CDR3 nucleotides read TGCAGCTGGGCAACAGGGGGCTACGAGCAGTACTTC.